This T cell receptor beta chain was identified in a study of CD8 T cells in ankylosing spondylitis. Ten or more counts support this clonotype. The antigen is undetermined. The CDR3 totals 14 residues. Germline CDR1 reads SGHTA; CDR2 reads FQGNSA. V trimming: 3 bases; J trimming: 5 bases; junction bases outside the gene matches: 4. With molecular barcodes, quantitative 5'-RACE was used to make the TCR beta libraries. TCRdb reprocessed the 5' RACE reads via MiXCR and lists one record per CDR3 protein. Of tens of thousands of distinct CDR3 sequences detected, about a sixth appear once; the ten largest clones hold around 28%. Overall study findings and caveats: Prior work had noted some motif variants in reactive arthritis blood and synovial fluid. Blood of patients with ankylosing spondylitis appeared to be characterized by a TCR beta motif of eight highly homologous variants.

The chain links TRBV7-2 to TRBJ2-3; TRBD1 aligns across 8 bases. The clonotype was recovered from a male donor with ankylosing spondylitis or in good health (not recorded which). The sequenced material came from blood. The CDR3 coding sequence is TGTGCCAGCAGCTTGCGGACAGGGAGAGATACGCAGTATTTT. This sequence encodes CASSLRTGRDTQYF.